Each of the 32 T cell receptor beta chains below was sequenced from the same sample in a study of blood T cells in healthy people across ages. PCR was performed a second time for 7 to 11 cycles using a sample-barcoded 5' primer and a J-beta primer mix. Each CDR3 protein is one row after TCRdb ran MiXCR on the 5' RACE reads. The repertoire consists of 800,000 to 950,000 distinct CDR3 sequences, with about 37% occurring once and the leading ten covering 13%. Sequenced sample: blood. The source is a young man in good health.

Turning to this clonotype: Given a much more abundant clone one base away, this may be a read error. The chain links TRBV7-2 to TRBJ2-5, with 7 bases lining up with TRBD2. The end of the DNA fits TRBJ2-7 better, so the J call may be wrong. Germline CDR1 is SGHTA and CDR2 is FQGNSA. The CDR3 consists of 13 residues. The CDR3 DNA reads as TGTGCCAGCAACCTAGGACTAGAAGACGAGCAGTACTTC. It codes for CASNLGLEDEQYF.

V is TRBV5-1 and J is TRBJ1-1; no clear D gene. CDR1 and CDR2 (germline): SGHRS, YFSETQ. V was shortened by 1 base and J by 1 base, with 11 bases between the two germline ends. This CDR3 comprises 15 residues. Here the CDR3 reads CASSLTAAANTEAFF. The CDR3 DNA is TGCGCCAGCAGCTTGACGGCCGCTGCGAACACTGAAGCTTTCTTT.

This clonotype was seen a few times. The rearrangement links TRBV6-5 to TRBJ1-4; D gene uncertain. Germline V gene lookup returns CDR1 MNHEY and CDR2 SVGAGI. CDR3 size: 13 residues. Trimming removed 0 bases at V and 5 bases at J, with 4 bases between. The CDR3 coding sequence is TGTGCCAGCAGTTACTCTGGCAATGAAAAACTGTTTTTT. Protein product: CASSYSGNEKLFF.

This clonotype was detected only a few times. The chain recombines TRBV12-3 or TRBV12-4 with TRBJ1-5; 9 nucleotides match TRBD1. The ends lost 6 bases at V and 3 bases at J; junction bases unmatched: 6. This CDR3 is 15 amino acids long. CDR3 nucleotides: TGTGCCAGCAGATTGAACAGGGGGCCCAATCAGCCCCAGCATTTT. It is translated as CASRLNRGPNQPQHF.

This clonotype was observed many times. The chain links TRBV4-3 to TRBJ2-1; a possible D gene is TRBD2 (5 bases). Trimming removed 3 bases at V and 12 bases at J, with 15 bases between. The CDR3 is 13 amino acids. Germline-derived CDR1 and CDR2 are LGHNA and YSLEER. The CDR3 region is CASSQDSRTLQFF. CDR3 sequence (DNA): TGCGCCAGCAGCCAGGACTCTCGTACCCTGCAGTTCTTC.

The genes are TRBV9 and TRBJ2-3, with D possibly called TRBD1 or TRBD2 (5 bases each). Germline V gene lookup returns CDR1 SGDLS and CDR2 YYNGEE. Between the trimmed V and J ends, which lost 5 bases and 8 bases, there was a span of 15 bases. This CDR3 spans 13 amino acids. The CDR3 DNA follows: TGTGCCAGCAGTGCCCCCTTTGGGGGTACGCAGTATTTT. It is translated as CASSAPFGGTQYF.

As regards this clonotype: A much larger clone differs from this one at a single base, so this may be a read error. The conserved phenylalanine or tryptophan is not found at the CDR3 terminus, so this likely reflects a read error. This chain uses TRBV11-2 with TRBJ2-7; D not resolved. The CDR3 sequence is 15 residues long. The germline gives CDR1 SGHAT, CDR2 FQNNGV. The V end lost 4 bases, the J end lost 2 bases, and 15 bases lay between the germline ends. CDR3: CASSYGSGPTYEQYI. In DNA, the CDR3 is TGTGCCAGCAGCTATGGGTCAGGCCCGACCTACGAGCAGTACATC.

The gene calls are TRBV6-2 or TRBV6-3 and TRBJ2-4, with unresolved D. Germline-derived CDR1 and CDR2 are MNHEY and SVGEGT. The CDR3 is 12 residues long. The V end was cut by 7 bases, the J end by 3 bases, with 7 bases between. The CDR3 spells CASTLDKNIQYF. The CDR3 DNA reads TGTGCCAGCACGTTAGACAAAAACATTCAGTACTTC.

This clonotype was observed many times. Relative to the germline gene, one junction end is altered; a read error may explain this. The chain uses TRBV5-1 and TRBJ2-7, with 8 bases identical to TRBD1. Germline V CDR1 and CDR2: SGHRS, YFSETQ. The CDR3 consists of 13 residues. CDR3 DNA: TGTGCCAGCAGTCCCGACAGGGGCTACGAGCAGTACTTC. Translated, it gives CASSPDRGYEQYF.

This clonotype has more than one count but fewer than ten. The V and J genes are TRBV5-1 and TRBJ2-1; D not certain. Germline CDR1 and CDR2: SGHRS and YFSETQ. The CDR3 extends over 15 amino acids. V lost 2 bases and J lost 4, with 13 bases in between. CDR3 protein: CASSLDHSSYNEQFF. As DNA, the CDR3 is TGCGCCAGCAGCTTAGACCACTCCTCGTACAATGAGCAGTTCTTC.

Of note for this clonotype: Given a much more abundant clone one base away, this may be a read error. The rearrangement joins TRBV9 to TRBJ2-6; D is ambiguous. CDR1 and CDR2 from the germline V gene are SGDLS and YYNGEE. V gave up 3 bases and J gave up 6 bases, with 13 bases separating them. The CDR3 covers 15 residues. The CDR3 loop is CASSAVSRVANVLTF. The CDR3 nucleotides read TGTGCCAGCAGCGCCGTCTCAAGGGTGGCCAACGTCCTGACTTTC.

The chain links TRBV5-1 to TRBJ2-5, with TRBD2 matching 10 bases. The germline gives CDR1 SGHRS, CDR2 YFSETQ. The CDR3 has 17 amino acids. V lost 3 bases and J lost 1; bases outside the gene matches: 9. The CDR3 sequence: CASSSGGLAAVQETQYF. CDR3 bases: TGCGCCAGCAGCTCCGGAGGACTAGCGGCAGTCCAAGAGACCCAGTACTTC. Together with reference TRBV5-1 and TRBJ2-5, the CDR3 gives the full variable domain: KAGVTQTPRYLIKTRGQQVTLSCSPISGHRSVSWYQQTPGQGLQFLFEYFSETQRNKGNFPGRFSGRQFSNSRSEMNVSTLELGDSALYLCASSSGGLAAVQETQYFGPGTRLLVL.

About this clonotype itself: The germline gene is not matched at one end of the junction; a read error may be the cause. This chain uses TRBV6-6 with TRBJ2-1, with 14 bases matching TRBD2. Germline values: CDR1 MNHNY, CDR2 SVGAGI (reference sequence). CDR3 length equals 16 residues. The CDR3: CAGSTTSGGDYNEQFF. The CDR3 region has the DNA TGTGCCGGCAGTACGACTAGCGGGGGGGATTACAATGAGCAGTTCTTC.

The rearrangement links TRBV7-2 to TRBJ2-2, with TRBD2 identical over 7 bases. Trimming cost V 1 base and J 6 bases; bases outside gene matches: 11. The germline V gene has CDR1 SGHTA and CDR2 FQGNSA. The CDR3 totals 17 residues. DNA of the CDR3: TGTGCCAGCAGCTTAGATTTGGGGACTATGGGCGCCGGGGAGCTGTTTTTT. Translating gives CASSLDLGTMGAGELFF.

The rearrangement links TRBV20-1 to TRBJ2-1; D assignment may be TRBD1 or TRBD2 (5 bases each). V lost 4 bases to trimming and J lost 7 bases, with 17 bases between them. Germline V CDR1 and CDR2: DFQATT, SNEGSKA (reference sequence). CDR3 length: 14 amino acids. The CDR3 DNA sequence: TGCAGTGCTACACCGGGACCAGATCTAAATGAGCAGTTCTTC. This codes for CSATPGPDLNEQFF.

A few counts support this clonotype. This rearrangement joins TRBV5-6 to TRBJ2-4; 8 positions match TRBD2. The end of the DNA is better explained by TRBJ2-7, so the J call may be wrong. Germline loops: CDR1 SGHDT, CDR2 YYEEEE. The CDR3 loop spans 16 amino acids. The DNA of the CDR3 is TGTGCCAGCAGCTTGGTTTGGGACCGGGAGGGCGGCGAGCAGTACTTC. Its translation is CASSLVWDREGGEQYF.

This clonotype was seen at least ten times. V is TRBV20-1 and J is TRBJ1-6, with D uncertain. This CDR3 contains 16 residues. Per germline, CDR1 DFQATT and CDR2 SNEGSKA (reference sequence). V lost 0 bases and J 7 bases, leaving 16 bases between the germline ends. CDR3 sequence: CSARDPGLEGNSPLHF. The CDR3 nucleotides are TGCAGTGCTAGAGATCCGGGGTTAGAGGGAAATTCACCCCTCCACTTT.

In its sample, this clonotype was seen once. A much larger clone lies one base from this, so it may be a read error. The chain couples TRBV13 to TRBJ2-3; TRBD1 aligns across 12 bases. The germline V gene encodes CDR1 PRHDT and CDR2 FYEKMQ (reference sequence). The CDR3 has 15 residues. The CDR3 nucleotides are TGTGCCAACAGCCCGGGACAGGGGGCTGGAGATACGCAGTATTTT. The encoded protein is CANSPGQGAGDTQYF.

Remarks on this clonotype: One end of the junction is discordant with germline, which a read error may explain. For the CDR3, the DNA is TGCAGTGCTTATGGACCGGTAGACTATGACTACACCTTC. Amino acids: CSAYGPVDYDYTF. V and J are TRBV20-1 and TRBJ1-2; unclear D gene. The CDR3 contains 13 residues. Germline CDR1 reads DFQATT; CDR2 reads SNEGSKA (reference sequence).

This clonotype was counted only a few times. This chain links TRBV27 with TRBJ2-1; TRBD1 agrees at 8 bases. The end of the DNA aligns better with TRBJ2-7, so the J call may be wrong. Germline CDR1 MNHEY, CDR2 SMNVEV (reference sequence). This CDR3 is built from 16 residues. This CDR3 is CASSEDRASSYNEQYF. CDR3 bases: TGTGCCAGCAGCGAGGACAGGGCGAGCTCCTACAATGAGCAGTACTTC.

This chain connects TRBV5-1 to TRBJ2-7; TRBD2 might be the D (5 bases). Germline V gene data show CDR1 as SGHRS and CDR2 as YFSETQ. Deletions cut 0 bases from V and 7 bases from J, with 17 bases between. The CDR3 spans 15 residues. Here the CDR3 DNA reads TGCGCCAGCAGCTTGGGGGGAGACCTCTACAATGAGCAGTACTTC. Translating gives CASSLGGDLYNEQYF.

Comment on this clonotype: Germline and junction disagree at one end, which may indicate a read error. This chain connects TRBV7-2 to TRBJ2-1; D gene uncertain. Germline-derived CDR1 and CDR2 are SGHTA and FQGNSA. CDR3 length: 15 amino acids. DNA for the CDR3: TGTGCCAGCAGCTTAAGCCGGAGCTCCCACAATGAGCAGTTCTTC. Encoded protein: CASSLSRSSHNEQFF.

This chain connects TRBV29-1 to TRBJ2-7, with a possible D match to TRBD2 (5 bases). CDR1 is SQVTM and CDR2 is ANQGSEA in the germline V gene. This CDR3 is 15 amino acids long. Between the trimmed V and J ends, which lost 4 bases and 6 bases, there was a span of 22 bases. Here the CDR3 reads CSVGAWERGSREQYF. CDR3 coding DNA: TGCAGCGTTGGAGCCTGGGAGCGCGGATCACGCGAGCAGTACTTC.

This sequence joins TRBV20-1 and TRBJ1-2, with D possibly matching TRBD1 (6 bases). The CDR3 loop spans 14 amino acids. V lost 5 bases and J lost 2, with 15 bases in between. Germline CDR1 reads DFQATT; CDR2 reads SNEGSKA (reference sequence). This CDR3 is CSAGGGGANYGYTF. The CDR3 nucleotides are TGCAGTGCTGGAGGGGGGGGCGCGAACTATGGCTACACCTTC.

In this sample, this clonotype turned up a few times. J is TRBJ1-4 and V is TRBV7-2; D unresolved. V lost 1 base, J lost 0 bases, and 6 bases lay in between. Germline V lookup: CDR1 SGHTA, CDR2 FQGNSA. The CDR3 has 15 residues. The CDR3 region is CASSLGVATNEKLFF. In DNA form, the CDR3 reads TGTGCCAGCAGCTTAGGGGTTGCAACTAATGAAAAACTGTTTTTT.

This clonotype showed up just a few times. V is TRBV5-5 and J is TRBJ1-5; 7 bases are shared with TRBD1. Losses at the gene ends were 3 bases for V and 7 bases for J; bases not matched to a gene: 4. CDR3 size: 13 residues. Germline V gene data show CDR1 as SGHKS and CDR2 as YYEKEE (reference sequence). The CDR3 region is CASSSRGEQPQHF. The CDR3 DNA follows: TGTGCCAGCAGCTCCAGGGGGGAGCAGCCCCAGCATTTT.

The chain carries TRBV27 and TRBJ2-3; 10 nucleotides agree with TRBD2. Losses at the gene ends were 3 bases for V and 4 bases for J; bases not matched to a gene: 4. The CDR3 runs 15 residues. In germline, CDR1 is MNHEY, CDR2 SMNVEV (reference sequence). CDR3 sequence reads: CASSFSTSGADTQYF. DNA of the CDR3: TGTGCCAGCAGTTTTTCTACTAGCGGGGCAGATACGCAGTATTTT.

This clonotype came up a few times. This sequence joins TRBV3-1 and TRBJ2-2; tentatively, D is TRBD2 (6 bases). V gave up 0 bases and J gave up 7 bases, with 15 bases separating them. This CDR3 has 16 residues. Germline V gives CDR1 LGHDT, CDR2 YNNKEL (reference sequence). For the CDR3, the DNA is TGTGCCAGCAGCCAAGATTGGCGGGGAACGTTCGGGGAGCTGTTTTTT. Translating it yields CASSQDWRGTFGELFF.

V is TRBV4-3 and J is TRBJ1-2; 7 nucleotides line up with TRBD1. In germline, CDR1 is LGHNA, CDR2 YSLEER. This CDR3 contains 16 residues. V lost 0 bases and J lost 7; bases outside the gene matches: 11. CDR3: CASSQEPTGRSGGYTF. CDR3 in DNA: TGCGCCAGCAGCCAAGAGCCGACAGGGAGAAGTGGTGGCTACACCTTC.

This clonotype was seen a handful of times. The rearrangement links TRBV28 to TRBJ1-4; TRBD1 agrees at 7 bases. The CDR3 covers 17 residues. Losses at the gene ends were 5 bases for V and 0 bases for J; bases not matched to a gene: 9. Germline V gives CDR1 MDHEN, CDR2 SYDVKM. The chain's CDR3 is CASSPPPQGSTNEKLFF. The CDR3, as DNA: TGTGCCAGCAGTCCCCCCCCACAGGGGTCAACTAATGAAAAACTGTTTTTT.

The chain joins TRBV4-3 to TRBJ2-7; D remains unclear. The germline V gene encodes CDR1 LGHNA and CDR2 YSLEER. The V gene lost 1 base and the J gene lost 7 bases, with 23 bases spanning the gap. This CDR3 comprises 17 residues. The CDR3 DNA reads TGCGCCAGCAGCCAAGTAGCCGGACGGAACGAATACAATGAGCAGTACTTC. Encoded protein: CASSQVAGRNEYNEQYF.

The chain couples TRBV5-6 to TRBJ1-5; no definite D call. The V end lost 0 bases, the J end lost 3 bases, and 10 bases lay between the germline ends. Per germline, CDR1 SGHDT and CDR2 YYEEEE. This CDR3 is built from 15 residues. In nucleotides, the CDR3 is TGTGCCAGCAGCTTGGGGACGGTGTTCAATCAGCCCCAGCATTTT. Residues: CASSLGTVFNQPQHF.